This is a list of T cell receptor beta chains from one sample in a study of cytomegalovirus exposure and HLA in healthy donors. Sequencing used immunoSEQ multiplex PCR; TCRdb keeps in-frame clones, though not all of them. The sample has 200,000 or so clones; roughly 82% are singletons. The sequenced sample consisted of PBMCs. Source of these receptors: a woman in her 30s in good health and CMV-seropositive. Each CDR3 is given with its conserved first and last residue. D genes are given only for firm matches. Size is stated for part of the rows, as once, few or many counts, or as a class when the clone is expanded.

D gene	J gene	V gene	clone size	CDR3 DNA	CDR3 protein
.	TRBJ1-5	TRBV5-1	.	TGCGCCAGCAGCTTGGATCGGGGGTCCAATCAGCCCCAGCATTTT	CASSLDRGSNQPQHF
.	TRBJ1-2	TRBV2	few	TGTGCCAGCAGAGGGGACAAGGTCGGGGATGGCTACACCTTC	CASRGDKVGDGYTF
TRBD1	TRBJ1-1	TRBV5-1	.	TGCGCCAGCAGCCCGGACAGGGATTTGAACACTGAAGCTTTCTTT	CASSPDRDLNTEAFF
.	TRBJ2-7	TRBV27	.	TGTGCCAGCAGTTTATCGTGGGGGGCGGGAGCCGAGCAGTACTTC	CASSLSWGAGAEQYF
.	TRBJ2-6	TRBV15	.	TGTGCCACCAGCAGAGAGGGCAGCTCTGGGGCCAACGTCCTGACTTTC	CATSREGSSGANVLTF
.	TRBJ2-3	TRBV4-2	.	TGTGCCAGCAGCCACCGGGACATAATTACAGATACGCAGTATTTT	CASSHRDIITDTQYF
.	TRBJ1-5	TRBV6-5	.	TGTGCCAGCACTCAGGGGATCAATCAGCCCCAGCATTTT	CASTQGINQPQHF
.	TRBJ2-7	TRBV5-1	once	TGCGCCAGCAGCTTGGACGGCAGGGGGGACTCCTACGAGCAGTACTTC	CASSLDGRGDSYEQYF
TRBD1	TRBJ1-2	TRBV29-1	.	TGCAGCGTTGAAGGGGACAGGCATTACACCTTC	CSVEGDRHYTF
TRBD1	TRBJ1-2	TRBV28	.	TGTGCCAGCAGCTCCCCCGGGACAGGGCCCGGGGGCTACACCTTC	CASSSPGTGPGGYTF
TRBD2	TRBJ2-3	TRBV5-6	.	TGTGCCAGCAGCTGGGGGGGACCATCGCCAAACACAGATACGCAGTATTTT	CASSWGGPSPNTDTQYF
.	TRBJ1-3	TRBV5-4	.	TGTGCCAGCAGCTCGGCCACAGGGTACGGCCACACCATATATTTT	CASSSATGYGHTIYF
.	TRBJ1-5	TRBV12-5	few	TGTGCTAGTGGACAGAATAGCAATCAGCCCCAGCATTTT	CASGQNSNQPQHF
TRBD1	TRBJ1-2	TRBV6-5	.	TGTGCCAGCCACAGGGGGATCGGTGGCTACACCTTC	CASHRGIGGYTF
TRBD1	TRBJ2-1	TRBV4-2	.	TGTGCCAGCAGCCAAGATGTGGGGACAGGGTTTTACAATGAGCAGTTCTTC	CASSQDVGTGFYNEQFF
.	TRBJ2-1	TRBV4-1	.	TGCGCCAGCAGCCCGGGGGCTAGCGGCTACAATGAGCAGTTCTTC	CASSPGASGYNEQFF
TRBD1	TRBJ1-4	TRBV6-5	.	TGTGCCAGCAGAATATTCCAGGGGGCAGGTGAAAAACTGTTTTTT	CASRIFQGAGEKLFF
TRBD2	TRBJ2-5	TRBV19	few	TGTGCCAGTAGTATTCTAGCGGATCAAGAGACCCAGTACTTC	CASSILADQETQYF
TRBD1	TRBJ1-2	TRBV5-6	.	TGTGCCAGCAGCCCAGACAGGGGCCTTAACTATGGCTACACCTTC	CASSPDRGLNYGYTF
.	TRBJ1-1	TRBV5-4	.	TGTGCCAGCAGCTTGGGAGGGCCCGCCACGAACACTGAAGCTTTCTTT	CASSLGGPATNTEAFF
TRBD1	TRBJ1-4	TRBV2	.	TGTGCCAGCACCCTCGGCAGGGGGGCTGAAAAACTGTTTTTT	CASTLGRGAEKLFF
TRBD2	TRBJ2-7	TRBV9	.	TGTGCCAGCAGCGCCGGGACTAGCGGGGACGAGCAGTACTTC	CASSAGTSGDEQYF
TRBD1	TRBJ2-7	TRBV2	.	TGTGCCAGCAGTGAAGCGCGCAGGGGGCTAGGCGAGCAGTACTTC	CASSEARRGLGEQYF
TRBD2	TRBJ2-1	TRBV13	.	TGTGCCAGCAGCTCCGCCGGGACTAGGTATTACAATGAGCAGTTCTTC	CASSSAGTRYYNEQFF
TRBD2	TRBJ2-1	TRBV2	.	TGTGCCAGCAGTGAAGGGTGGCCTAGCGGGAGGGCAGAGCAGTTCTTC	CASSEGWPSGRAEQFF
.	TRBJ1-4	TRBV4-1	once	TGCGCCAGCAGCGTCGGGTTAGCTAATGAAAAACTGTTTTTT	CASSVGLANEKLFF
.	TRBJ1-5	TRBV27	.	TGTGCCAGCAGTTTACTGACCGGGAATCAGCCCCAGCATTTT	CASSLLTGNQPQHF
TRBD2	TRBJ2-7	TRBV2	few	TGTGCCAGCAGTGACCTCTTACTAGCGGGGGGTGTCTACGAGCAGTACTTC	CASSDLLLAGGVYEQYF
.	TRBJ2-1	TRBV6-5	few	TGTGCCAGCAGACCCCTCTTCTTGGAGAGGAATGAGCAGTTCTTC	CASRPLFLERNEQFF
.	TRBJ2-3	TRBV5-4	.	TGTGCCAGCAGCTTGGCCTTGGCAGGGTGGAAGAACACAGATACGCAGTATTTT	CASSLALAGWKNTDTQYF
.	TRBJ2-5	TRBV6-1	.	TGTGCCAGCAGAATTGGGACGGGACATACAGAGACCCAGTACTTC	CASRIGTGHTETQYF
.	TRBJ2-1	TRBV10-2	.	TGCGCCATCAAGATACAGGACTACAATGAGCAGTTCTTC	CAIKIQDYNEQFF
.	TRBJ1-1	TRBV5-6	.	TGTGCCAGCAGCTTAACGGCAGGGGAAGCTTTCTTT	CASSLTAGEAFF
.	TRBJ1-2	TRBV27	.	TGTGCCAGCAGTCCATCAACAGGGTATTTCGGTGGCTACACCTTC	CASSPSTGYFGGYTF
TRBD1	TRBJ2-1	TRBV27	.	TGTGCCAGCAGTTTATACGGGACAGGCAATGAGCAGTTCTTC	CASSLYGTGNEQFF
.	TRBJ2-2	TRBV28	.	TGTGCCAGCAGTTCCCCCCAGGCTAGCCGCAACACCGGGGAGCTGTTTTTT	CASSSPQASRNTGELFF
.	TRBJ1-1	TRBV5-1	.	TGCGCCAGCAGCTTGGTAGGGCAGGGCGGAGAAGCTTTCTTT	CASSLVGQGGEAFF
TRBD2	TRBJ2-7	TRBV6-5	.	TGTGCCAGCAGCTCTCCCGGGAGGAGCTACGAGCAGTACTTC	CASSSPGRSYEQYF
.	TRBJ2-7	TRBV19	.	TGTGCCAGTAGTATGAAGCTCTTCTACGAGCAGTACTTC	CASSMKLFYEQYF
.	TRBJ2-1	TRBV6-1	.	TGTGCCAGTACCCTCAGCTCCTACAATGAGCAGTTCTTC	CASTLSSYNEQFF
.	TRBJ2-5	TRBV2	once	TGTGCCAGCAGCCCTCCTAGTTCTCCAGAGACCCAGTACTTC	CASSPPSSPETQYF
TRBD1	TRBJ1-2	TRBV6-1	.	TGTGCCAGCAGACGGGACAGCTACTATGGCTACACCTTC	CASRRDSYYGYTF
TRBD2	TRBJ2-2	TRBV19	once	TGTGCCAGTAGTATAGAGGCTAGCGGGAACACCGGGGAGCTGTTTTTT	CASSIEASGNTGELFF
TRBD1	TRBJ1-1	TRBV27	.	TGTGCCAGCAGCCGCGCGACAGGGGTAAACGAAGCTTTCTTT	CASSRATGVNEAFF
.	TRBJ2-7	TRBV13	.	TGTGCCAGCAGCGTCAGGGTGGGGGAGCAGTACTTC	CASSVRVGEQYF
.	TRBJ1-2	TRBV7-9	.	TGTGCCAGCAGCTTAGCAGGGGGCTATGGCTACACCTTC	CASSLAGGYGYTF
TRBD2	TRBJ2-7	TRBV2	.	TGTGCCAGCAGTGATATCGCGGGAGTAAGGGGCTACGAGCAGTACTTC	CASSDIAGVRGYEQYF
TRBD1	TRBJ1-4	TRBV18	.	TGTGCCAGCTCACCGGGACAGGAAAATGAAAAACTGTTTTTT	CASSPGQENEKLFF
.	TRBJ2-5	TRBV5-1	.	TGCGCCAGCAGCCCCGGACAGTTTCGGGAGACCCAGTACTTC	CASSPGQFRETQYF
TRBD1	TRBJ2-2	TRBV27	.	TGTGCCAGCAGTTTTGCCCCAACCGACAGGGCGTCCACCGGGGAGCTGTTTTTT	CASSFAPTDRASTGELFF